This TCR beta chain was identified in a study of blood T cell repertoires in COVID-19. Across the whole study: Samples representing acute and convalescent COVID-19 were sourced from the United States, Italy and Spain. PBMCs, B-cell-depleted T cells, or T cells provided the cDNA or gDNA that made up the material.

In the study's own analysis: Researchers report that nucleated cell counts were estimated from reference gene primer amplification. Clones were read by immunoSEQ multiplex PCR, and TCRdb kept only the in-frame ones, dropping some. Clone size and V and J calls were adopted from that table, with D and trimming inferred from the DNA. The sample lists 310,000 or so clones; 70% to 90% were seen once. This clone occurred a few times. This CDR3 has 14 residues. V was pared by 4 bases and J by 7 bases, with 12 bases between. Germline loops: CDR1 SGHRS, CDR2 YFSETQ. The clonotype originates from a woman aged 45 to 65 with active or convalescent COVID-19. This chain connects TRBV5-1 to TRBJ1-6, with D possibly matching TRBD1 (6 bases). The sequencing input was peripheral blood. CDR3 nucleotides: TGCGCCAGCAGCCTCGGACAGACGAATTCACCCCTCCACTTT. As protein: CASSLGQTNSPLHF.